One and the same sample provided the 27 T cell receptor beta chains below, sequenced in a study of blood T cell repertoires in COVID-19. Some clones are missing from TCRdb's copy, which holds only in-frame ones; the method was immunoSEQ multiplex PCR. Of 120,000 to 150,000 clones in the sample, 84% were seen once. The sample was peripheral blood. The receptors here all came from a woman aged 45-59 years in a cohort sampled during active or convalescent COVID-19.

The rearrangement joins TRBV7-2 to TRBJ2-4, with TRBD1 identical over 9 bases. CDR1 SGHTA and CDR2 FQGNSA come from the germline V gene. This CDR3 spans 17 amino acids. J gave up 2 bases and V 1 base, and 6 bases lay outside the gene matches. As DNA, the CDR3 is TGTGCCAGCAGCTTAGTTCTTGGGACAGGGACCAAAAACATTCAGTACTTC. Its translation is CASSLVLGTGTKNIQYF.

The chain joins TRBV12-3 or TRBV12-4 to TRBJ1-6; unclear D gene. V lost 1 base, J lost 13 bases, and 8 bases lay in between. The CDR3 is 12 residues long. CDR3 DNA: TGTGCCAGCAGTTTAGAGAGGGCCCCCCTCCACTTT. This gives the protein CASSLERAPLHF.

The CDR3 protein is CASSQPNRGDSPLHF. Here the CDR3 DNA reads TGTGCCAGCAGCCAGCCCAACAGGGGAGATTCACCCCTCCACTTT. This chain links TRBV3-1 (or the pseudogene TRBV3-2) with TRBJ1-6; 7 bases are shared with TRBD1. V dropped 3 bases and J dropped 8; count of bases not matched to a gene: 7. Germline CDR1 and CDR2: LGHDT and YNNKEL (reference sequence). CDR3 size: 15 residues.

The CDR3 sequence: CASSISGLAGLYEQYF. The CDR3 bases are TGTGCCAGTAGTATCTCAGGACTAGCGGGGCTCTACGAGCAGTACTTC. The V and J genes are TRBV19 and TRBJ2-7; 12 bases align to TRBD2. Germline values: CDR1 LNHDA, CDR2 SQIVND (reference sequence). After removal of 3 bases from V and 3 bases from J, the junction contained 6 bases not matched to a gene. CDR3 length equals 16 residues.

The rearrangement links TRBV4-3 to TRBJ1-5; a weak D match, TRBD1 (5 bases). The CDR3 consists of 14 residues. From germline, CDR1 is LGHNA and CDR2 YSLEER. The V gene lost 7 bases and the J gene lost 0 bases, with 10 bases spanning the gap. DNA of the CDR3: TGCGCCAGCAACCCGGGACTTAGCAATCAGCCCCAGCATTTT. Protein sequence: CASNPGLSNQPQHF.

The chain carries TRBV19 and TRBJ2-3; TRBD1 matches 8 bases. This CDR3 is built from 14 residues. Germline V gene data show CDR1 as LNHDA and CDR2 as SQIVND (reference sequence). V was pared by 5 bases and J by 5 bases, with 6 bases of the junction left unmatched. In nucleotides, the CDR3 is TGTGCCAGTAGTTTTCAGGGGGCCAAAGATACGCAGTATTTT. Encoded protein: CASSFQGAKDTQYF.

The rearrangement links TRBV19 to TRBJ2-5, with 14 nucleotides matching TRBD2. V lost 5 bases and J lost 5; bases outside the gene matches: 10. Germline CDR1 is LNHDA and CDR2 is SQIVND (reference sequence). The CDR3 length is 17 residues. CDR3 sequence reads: CASSPRLAGGLRETQYF. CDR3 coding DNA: TGTGCCAGTAGTCCGCGACTAGCGGGGGGGCTCAGGGAGACCCAGTACTTC.

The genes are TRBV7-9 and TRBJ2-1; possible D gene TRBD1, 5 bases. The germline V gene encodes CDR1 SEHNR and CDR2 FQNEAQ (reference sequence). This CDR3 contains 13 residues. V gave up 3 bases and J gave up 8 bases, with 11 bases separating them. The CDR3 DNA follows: TGTGCCAGCAGCTTGTCAGGGTCCCATGAGCAGTTCTTC. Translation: CASSLSGSHEQFF.

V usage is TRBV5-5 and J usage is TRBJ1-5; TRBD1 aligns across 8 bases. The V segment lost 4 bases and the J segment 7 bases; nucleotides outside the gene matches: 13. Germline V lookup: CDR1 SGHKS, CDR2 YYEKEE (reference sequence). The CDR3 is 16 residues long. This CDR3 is CASSPGQGSSRQPQHF. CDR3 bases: TGTGCCAGCAGCCCCGGACAGGGCTCGAGTAGGCAGCCCCAGCATTTT.

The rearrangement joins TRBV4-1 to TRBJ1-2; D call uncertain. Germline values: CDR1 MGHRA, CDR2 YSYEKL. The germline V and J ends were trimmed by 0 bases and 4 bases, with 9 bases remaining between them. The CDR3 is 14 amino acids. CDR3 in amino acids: CASSQDLGGYGYTF. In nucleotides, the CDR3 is TGCGCCAGCAGCCAAGATTTAGGCGGCTATGGCTACACCTTC.

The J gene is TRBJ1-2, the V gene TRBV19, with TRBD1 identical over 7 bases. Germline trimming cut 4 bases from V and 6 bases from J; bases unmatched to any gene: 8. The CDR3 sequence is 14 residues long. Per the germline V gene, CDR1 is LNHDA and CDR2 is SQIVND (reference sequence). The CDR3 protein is CASSTGQTADGYTF. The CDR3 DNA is TGTGCCAGTAGTACGGGACAGACTGCCGATGGCTACACCTTC. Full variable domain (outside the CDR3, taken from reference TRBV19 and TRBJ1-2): DGGITQSPKYLFRKEGQNVTLSCEQNLNHDAMYWYRQDPGQGLRLIYYSQIVNDFQKGDIAEGYSVSREKKESFPLTVTSAQKNPTAFYLCASSTGQTADGYTFGSGTRLTVV.

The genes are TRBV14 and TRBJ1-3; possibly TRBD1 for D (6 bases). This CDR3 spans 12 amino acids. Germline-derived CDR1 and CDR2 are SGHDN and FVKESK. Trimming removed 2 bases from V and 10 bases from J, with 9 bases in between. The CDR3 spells CASSQNRETIYF. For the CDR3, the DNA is TGTGCCAGCAGCCAAAACAGGGAGACCATATATTTT.

For the CDR3, the DNA is TGTGCCAGCAGCTTTATGACAGGGACGTTTCGGACCGGGGAGCTGTTTTTT. This sequence encodes CASSFMTGTFRTGELFF. This chain links TRBV5-6 with TRBJ2-2; 7 bases are shared with TRBD1. Trimming cost V 2 bases and J 5 bases; bases outside gene matches: 12. Per the germline V gene, CDR1 is SGHDT and CDR2 is YYEEEE. The CDR3 runs to 17 residues.

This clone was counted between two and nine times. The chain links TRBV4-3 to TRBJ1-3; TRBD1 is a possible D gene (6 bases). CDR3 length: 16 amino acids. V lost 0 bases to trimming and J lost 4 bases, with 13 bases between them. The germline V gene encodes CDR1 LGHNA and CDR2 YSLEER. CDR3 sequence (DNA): TGCGCCAGCAGCCAAGATCGAACCGGGACAGGAAACACCATATATTTT. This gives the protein CASSQDRTGTGNTIYF.

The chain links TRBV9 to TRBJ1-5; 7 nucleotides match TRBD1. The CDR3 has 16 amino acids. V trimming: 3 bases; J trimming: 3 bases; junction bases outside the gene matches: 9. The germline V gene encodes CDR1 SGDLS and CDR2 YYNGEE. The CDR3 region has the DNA TGTGCCAGCAGCGAAAGTGACAGGGTAGTCAATCAGCCCCAGCATTTT. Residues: CASSESDRVVNQPQHF.

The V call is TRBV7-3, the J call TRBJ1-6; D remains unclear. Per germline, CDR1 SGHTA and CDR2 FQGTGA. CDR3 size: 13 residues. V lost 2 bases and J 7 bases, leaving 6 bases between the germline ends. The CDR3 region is CASSLGQNSPLHF. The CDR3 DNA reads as TGTGCCAGCAGCTTAGGGCAGAATTCACCCCTCCACTTT.

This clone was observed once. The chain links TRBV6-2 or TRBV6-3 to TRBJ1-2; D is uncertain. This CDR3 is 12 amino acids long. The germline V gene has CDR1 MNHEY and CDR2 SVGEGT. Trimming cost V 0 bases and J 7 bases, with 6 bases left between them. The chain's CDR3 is CASSYSFGGYTF. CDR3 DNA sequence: TGTGCCAGCAGTTACTCGTTCGGTGGCTACACCTTC.

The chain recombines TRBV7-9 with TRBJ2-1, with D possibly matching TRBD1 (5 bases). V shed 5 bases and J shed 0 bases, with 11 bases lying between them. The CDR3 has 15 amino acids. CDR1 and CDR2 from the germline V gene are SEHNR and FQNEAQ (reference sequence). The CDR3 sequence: CASSRTRSSYNEQFF. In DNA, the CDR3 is TGTGCCAGCAGCAGGACAAGGAGCTCCTACAATGAGCAGTTCTTC.

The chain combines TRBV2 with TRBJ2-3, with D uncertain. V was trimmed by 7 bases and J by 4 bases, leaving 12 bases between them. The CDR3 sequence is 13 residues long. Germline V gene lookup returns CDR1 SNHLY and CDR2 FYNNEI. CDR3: CASNRLLSDTQYF. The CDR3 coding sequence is TGTGCCAGCAACCGACTGCTCTCAGATACGCAGTATTTT.

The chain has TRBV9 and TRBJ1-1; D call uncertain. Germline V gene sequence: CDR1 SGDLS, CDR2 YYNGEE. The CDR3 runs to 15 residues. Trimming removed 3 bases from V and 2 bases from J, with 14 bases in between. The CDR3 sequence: CASSEAGTQNTEAFF. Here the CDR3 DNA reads TGTGCCAGCAGCGAGGCAGGAACACAAAACACTGAAGCTTTCTTT.

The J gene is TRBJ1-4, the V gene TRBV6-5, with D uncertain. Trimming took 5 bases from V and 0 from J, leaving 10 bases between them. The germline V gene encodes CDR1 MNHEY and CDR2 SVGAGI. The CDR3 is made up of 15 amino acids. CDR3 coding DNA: TGTGCCAGCAGTACCTACAGTGCAACTAATGAAAAACTGTTTTTT. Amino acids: CASSTYSATNEKLFF.

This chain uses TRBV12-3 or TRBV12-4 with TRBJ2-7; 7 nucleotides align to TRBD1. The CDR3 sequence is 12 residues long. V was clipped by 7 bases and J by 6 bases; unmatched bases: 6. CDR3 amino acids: CASTTTGREQYF. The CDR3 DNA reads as TGTGCCAGCACCACGACAGGGCGCGAGCAGTACTTC.

As DNA, the CDR3 is TGTGCCAGCACCGGGACAGGGGTGGCGGGGGAGCTGTTTTTT. Translation: CASTGTGVAGELFF. The rearrangement uses TRBV2 and TRBJ2-2; 10 bases align to TRBD1. Losses at the gene ends were 7 bases for V and 8 bases for J; bases not matched to a gene: 7. CDR1 SNHLY and CDR2 FYNNEI come from the germline V gene. The CDR3 loop spans 14 amino acids.

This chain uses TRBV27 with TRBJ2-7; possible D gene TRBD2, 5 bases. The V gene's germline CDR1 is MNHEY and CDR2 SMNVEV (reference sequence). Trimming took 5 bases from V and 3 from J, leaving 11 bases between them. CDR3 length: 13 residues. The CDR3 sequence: CASSLRGDYEQYF. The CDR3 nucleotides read TGTGCCAGCAGTCTACGGGGTGACTACGAGCAGTACTTC.

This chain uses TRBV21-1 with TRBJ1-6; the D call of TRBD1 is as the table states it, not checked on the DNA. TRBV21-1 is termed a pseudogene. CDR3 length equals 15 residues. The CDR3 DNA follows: TGTGCCAGCAGTCGGGACAGGGGACGCAATTCACCCCTCCACTTT. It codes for CASSRDRGRNSPLHF.

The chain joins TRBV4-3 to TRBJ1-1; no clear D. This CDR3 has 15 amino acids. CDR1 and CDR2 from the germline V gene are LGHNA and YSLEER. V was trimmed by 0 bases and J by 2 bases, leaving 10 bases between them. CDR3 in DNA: TGCGCCAGCAGCCAAGATAGGCACAGTAACACTGAAGCTTTCTTT. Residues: CASSQDRHSNTEAFF.

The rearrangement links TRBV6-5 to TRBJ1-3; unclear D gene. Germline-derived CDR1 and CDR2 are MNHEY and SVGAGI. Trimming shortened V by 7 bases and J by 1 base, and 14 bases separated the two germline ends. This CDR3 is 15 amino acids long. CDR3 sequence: CASTDWRVSGNTIYF. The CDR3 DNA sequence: TGTGCCAGCACCGACTGGAGGGTTTCTGGAAACACCATATATTTT.